Following are 20 T cell receptor beta chains from one sample sequenced in a study of control samples from healthy donors and cancer patients. Measured with immunoSEQ multiplex PCR; TCRdb has only the in-frame clones, and not every one. Of 70,000 to 90,000 clones detected, 85% to 95% appear once; the ten largest clones hold around 5%. The sample taken for sequencing was blood. All receptors come from a woman aged 18-29 years in good health.

This chain uses TRBV20-1 with TRBJ2-5; D tentatively reads TRBD1 or TRBD2 (5 bases each). Per germline, CDR1 DFQATT and CDR2 SNEGSKA (reference sequence). The CDR3 loop spans 15 amino acids. V gave up 3 bases and J gave up 5 bases, with 19 bases separating them. The CDR3 DNA reads as TGCAGTGCTAGTTCCATCGGGGCCCGTGCGGAGACCCAGTACTTC. It translates to CSASSIGARAETQYF.

This chain joins TRBV7-8 and TRBJ2-7; 10 nucleotides agree with TRBD2. The CDR3 is 17 residues long. CDR1 is SGHVS and CDR2 is FQNEAQ in the germline V gene. The trim removed 3 bases at V and 4 bases at J, leaving 12 bases unmatched. The CDR3: CASSLDTAGGRPYEQYF. The CDR3 DNA reads as TGTGCCAGCAGCTTGGATACAGCGGGAGGGCGTCCTTACGAGCAGTACTTC.

The chain carries TRBV18 and TRBJ2-3, with D possibly matching TRBD1 (6 bases). This CDR3 is 17 amino acids long. V lost 0 bases to trimming and J lost 1 base, with 14 bases between them. CDR1 is KGHSH, CDR2 LQKENI, per germline. The CDR3 bases are TGTGCCAGCTCACCACCAGGCAGGGGATCTGGCACAGATACGCAGTATTTT. Amino acids: CASSPPGRGSGTDTQYF.

The chain has TRBV28 and TRBJ2-1; 8 nucleotides agree with TRBD1. V was clipped by 7 bases and J by 5 bases; unmatched bases: 10. The CDR3 runs 15 residues. Germline assignment: CDR1 MDHEN and CDR2 SYDVKM. CDR3 loop: CASTGAGGIHNEQFF. In nucleotides, the CDR3 is TGTGCCAGCACCGGGGCAGGGGGCATCCACAATGAGCAGTTCTTC.

The V call is TRBV2, the J call TRBJ1-1; maybe TRBD1 (6 bases). The length of the CDR3 is 14 residues. Trimming removed 3 bases at V and 8 bases at J, with 16 bases between. Looked up from germline, CDR1 is SNHLY and CDR2 is FYNNEI. As DNA, the CDR3 is TGTGCCAGCAGTGAGCAGGGGAGAACGACAGAAGCTTTCTTT. This encodes CASSEQGRTTEAFF.

A single count supports this clone. The CDR3, as DNA: TGTGCCAGCAGTTTACAGGGTAACACTGAAGCTTTCTTT. It codes for CASSLQGNTEAFF. The chain recombines TRBV12-3 or TRBV12-4 with TRBJ1-1, with D possibly TRBD1 on 5 matching bases. The CDR3 totals 13 residues. With 2 bases removed from V and 2 bases from J, the gap between germline ends came to 6 bases.

This chain uses TRBV7-3 with TRBJ1-4, with D unresolved. V was pared by 10 bases and J by 10 bases, with 28 bases between. The germline CDR1 and CDR2 sequences are SGHTA and FQGTGA. The CDR3 consists of 16 residues. The CDR3 protein is CATRNTSWHGERKLFF. The CDR3 DNA reads as TGTGCCACAAGAAACACATCTTGGCACGGCGAAAGAAAACTGTTTTTT.

The rearrangement joins TRBV5-1 to TRBJ2-2; D unclear. Germline V gene data show CDR1 as SGHRS and CDR2 as YFSETQ. The CDR3 consists of 16 residues. V lost 0 bases, J lost 2 bases, and 11 bases lay in between. In nucleotides, the CDR3 is TGCGCCAGCAGCTTGGGGCAGAGATCAAACACCGGGGAGCTGTTTTTT. Translation: CASSLGQRSNTGELFF.

This clone was counted a few times. The chain is built from TRBV7-3 and TRBJ2-6; D possibly corresponds to TRBD1 (6 bases). Germline V CDR1 and CDR2: SGHTA, FQGTGA. Trimming removed 5 bases from V and 2 bases from J, with 10 bases in between. The CDR3 loop spans 15 amino acids. CDR3 residues: CASSPGGPGANVLTF. The CDR3 bases are TGTGCCAGCAGCCCTGGGGGCCCTGGGGCCAACGTCCTGACTTTC.

CDR3 residues: CASSDKGLVYGYTF. The CDR3 coding sequence is TGTGCCAGCAGTGACAAGGGACTGGTCTATGGCTACACCTTC. The V and J genes are TRBV6-4 and TRBJ1-2, with D possibly matching TRBD1 (5 bases). V gave up 2 bases and J gave up 4 bases, with 11 bases separating them. The CDR3 is 14 residues long. In germline, CDR1 is MRHNA, CDR2 SNTAGT.

The chain links TRBV6-5 to TRBJ1-4; D unclear. The germline V and J ends were trimmed by 10 bases and 3 bases, with 12 bases remaining between them. The CDR3 is 13 residues long. CDR1 is MNHEY and CDR2 is SVGAGI in the germline V gene. CDR3 DNA: TGTGCCACCCGGTTGGGTGCTAATGAAAAACTGTTTTTT. Protein sequence: CATRLGANEKLFF.

The V call is TRBV11-2, the J call TRBJ1-2; D is undetermined. Germline loops: CDR1 SGHAT, CDR2 FQNNGV. Deletions cut 8 bases from V and 4 bases from J, with 29 bases between. There are 18 residues in the CDR3. The CDR3 sequence is CASLSRPGRPFSVYGYTF. The CDR3 bases are TGTGCCAGCCTCTCCAGACCCGGGCGTCCTTTCTCAGTCTATGGCTACACCTTC.

The chain joins TRBV3-1 (or the pseudogene TRBV3-2) to TRBJ2-2; D gene ambiguous. V lost 4 bases and J 4 bases, leaving 13 bases between the germline ends. Germline V gives CDR1 LGHDT, CDR2 YNNKEL (reference sequence). The CDR3 is 15 residues long. DNA of the CDR3: TGTGCCAGCAGCCGATACTTTACAGCCACCGGGGAGCTGTTTTTT. Translated: CASSRYFTATGELFF.

The chain joins TRBV5-1 to TRBJ1-2, with TRBD1 matching 10 bases. The CDR3 contains 14 residues. Germline trimming cut 0 bases from V and 6 bases from J; bases unmatched to any gene: 2. Germline V CDR1 and CDR2: SGHRS, YFSETQ. The CDR3 nucleotides are TGCGCCAGCAGCTTGGTCGACAGGGGGCATGGCTACACCTTC. This codes for CASSLVDRGHGYTF.

This chain uses TRBV19 with TRBJ1-4; the D is unclear. Germline V gene data show CDR1 as LNHDA and CDR2 as SQIVND (reference sequence). V lost 6 bases to trimming and J lost 1 base, with 12 bases between them. The CDR3 has 15 amino acids. The CDR3 protein is CASSRTAITNEKLFF. The CDR3 region has the DNA TGTGCCAGTAGCAGGACTGCGATAACTAATGAAAAACTGTTTTTT.

Of note for this clone: The junction and the germline gene differ at one end; a read error may be behind it. The chain joins TRBV28 to TRBJ1-5, with D possibly TRBD1 on 5 matching bases. Germline V CDR1 and CDR2: MDHEN, SYDVKM. The CDR3 has 14 amino acids. This CDR3 reads CAGSPSRDAQPQHF. The CDR3 coding sequence is TGTGCCGGCAGTCCGTCCAGGGATGCTCAGCCCCAGCATTTT.

The V gene is TRBV6-5, the J gene TRBJ2-5; 7 nucleotides line up with TRBD2. Germline values: CDR1 MNHEY, CDR2 SVGAGI. The CDR3 loop spans 15 amino acids. Germline trimming cut 6 bases from V and 3 bases from J; bases unmatched to any gene: 10. The CDR3, as DNA: TGTGCCAGCAGCGTACAACTAGCGCCAAAAGAGACCCAGTACTTC. Translation gives CASSVQLAPKETQYF.

V and J are TRBV5-1 and TRBJ2-5; D unresolved. Germline CDR1 is SGHRS and CDR2 is YFSETQ. The CDR3 is 14 residues long. Deletions cut 4 bases from V and 2 bases from J, with 12 bases between. The CDR3 DNA reads TGCGCCAGCAGCCCCTTACTTGGGCAAGAGACCCAGTACTTC. Amino acids: CASSPLLGQETQYF.

This chain uses TRBV21-1 with TRBJ2-2. TRBV21-1 corresponds to a pseudogene. This CDR3 is built from 15 residues. The CDR3 sequence: CASRKDRSNTGELFF. The CDR3 nucleotides read TGTGCCAGCAGAAAGGACCGTAGTAACACCGGGGAGCTGTTTTTT.

The chain employs TRBV6-5 and TRBJ1-2; a weak D match, TRBD1 (6 bases). The CDR3 runs 11 residues. Per the germline V gene, CDR1 is MNHEY and CDR2 is SVGAGI. V was pared by 10 bases and J by 5 bases, with 11 bases between. CDR3 DNA sequence: TGTGCCACCCAACAGGGTTATGGCTACACCTTC. Protein product: CATQQGYGYTF.